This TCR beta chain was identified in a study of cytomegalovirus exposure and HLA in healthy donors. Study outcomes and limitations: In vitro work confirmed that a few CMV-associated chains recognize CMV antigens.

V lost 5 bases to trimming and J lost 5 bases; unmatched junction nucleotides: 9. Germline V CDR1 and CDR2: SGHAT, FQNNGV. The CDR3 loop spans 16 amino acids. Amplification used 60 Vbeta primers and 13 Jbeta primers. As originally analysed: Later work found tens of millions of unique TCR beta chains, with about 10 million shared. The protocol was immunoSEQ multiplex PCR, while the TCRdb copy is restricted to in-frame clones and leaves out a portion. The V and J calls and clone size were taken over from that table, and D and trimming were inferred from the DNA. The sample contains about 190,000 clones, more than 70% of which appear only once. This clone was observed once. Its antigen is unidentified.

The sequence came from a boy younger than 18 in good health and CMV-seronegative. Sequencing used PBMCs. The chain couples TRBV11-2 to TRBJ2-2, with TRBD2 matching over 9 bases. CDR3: CASSTPGLATTGELFF. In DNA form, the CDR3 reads TGTGCCAGCAGCACACCAGGACTAGCGACAACCGGGGAGCTGTTTTTT.